The 10 T cell receptor beta chains below all came from one sample that was sequenced in a study of T cells in Graves' hyperthyroidism and ophthalmopathy. TCR beta CDR3 sequences were amplified from RNA transcripts. First-round RT-PCR targeting the TCR CDR3 was performed with the HTBI primer set. TCRdb called the multiplex PCR reads again in MiXCR, with one record for every CDR3 protein. The data hold hundreds of thousands of distinct CDR3 sequences, with about 17% observed a single time. The sequenced sample was blood. The source of these receptors is a woman between 50 and 59 years old with Graves' hyperthyroidism that later progressed to Graves' ophthalmopathy.

This clonotype was found a few times. The chain has TRBV6-1 and TRBJ2-2, with 7 positions matching TRBD1. The CDR3 covers 14 residues. From germline, CDR1 is MNHNS and CDR2 SASEGT. With 7 bases clipped from V and 2 bases from J, the junction kept 4 bases outside the gene matches. The CDR3: CASNRGRNTGELFF. In DNA form, the CDR3 reads TGTGCCAGCAACAGGGGCCGCAACACCGGGGAGCTGTTTTTT.

This clonotype occurred many times. This chain uses TRBV30 with TRBJ2-3, with 7 bases matching TRBD2. The V and J ends lost 1 base and 9 bases, in that order; junction bases with no gene match: 4. CDR3 length equals 12 residues. In germline, CDR1 is GTSNPN, CDR2 SVGIG (reference sequence). CDR3 bases: TGTGCCTGGAGTGCGAGCGGGGCCACGCAGTATTTT. It translates to CAWSASGATQYF.

The chain links TRBV4-1 to TRBJ2-2; TRBD1 agrees at 7 bases. With V trimmed by 2 bases and J by 1 base, 16 bases remained unmatched. This CDR3 has 20 amino acids. Germline loops: CDR1 MGHRA, CDR2 YSYEKL. The CDR3 coding sequence is TGCGCCAGCAGCCAACAACAGTCGGTACAGGGGTTACTGAACACCGGGGAGCTGTTTTTT. Amino acid sequence: CASSQQQSVQGLLNTGELFF.

This clonotype has only a few counts. The rearrangement uses TRBV24-1 and TRBJ2-3, with 12 bases fitting TRBD2. The CDR3 has 15 residues. The J segment lost 4 bases and the V segment lost 3 bases, leaving 1 base of the junction unmatched. Per germline, CDR1 KGHDR and CDR2 SFDVKD. The CDR3 region is CATSDPSGGADTQYF. The CDR3 coding sequence is TGTGCCACCAGTGATCCTAGCGGGGGGGCAGATACGCAGTATTTT.

This clonotype was observed a few times. This sequence joins TRBV15 and TRBJ1-2, with D possibly matching TRBD1 (6 bases). The CDR3 totals 15 residues. Germline CDR1 reads LNHNV; CDR2 reads YYDKDF (reference sequence). Trimming pared 1 base from V and 5 bases from J, leaving 14 bases between. CDR3 DNA: TGTGCCACCAGCAGAGCTGGACAGCGACTGTATGGCTACACCTTC. Protein: CATSRAGQRLYGYTF.

This clonotype occurred many times. This chain joins TRBV5-6 and TRBJ1-6, with D possibly being TRBD1 (5 bases). V lost 6 bases and J lost 10, with 14 bases in between. The CDR3 length is 13 residues. Germline assignment: CDR1 SGHDT and CDR2 YYEEEE. The CDR3 DNA sequence: TGTGCCAGCAAAGGGCAGGGAAGGTCACCCCTCCACTTT. It codes for CASKGQGRSPLHF.

Remarks on this clonotype: This could be a read error, since a much larger clone is one nucleotide away. This CDR3 fails to terminate in the conserved phenylalanine or tryptophan, so it likely reflects a read error. The chain carries TRBV7-6 and TRBJ2-1; tentatively, D is TRBD1 (5 bases). The CDR3 has 13 residues. V lost 5 bases, J lost 6 bases, and 11 bases lay in between. Germline V gene lookup returns CDR1 SGHVS and CDR2 FNYEAQ. CDR3 amino acids: CASSRGRVNEQFS. In DNA form, the CDR3 reads TGTGCCAGCAGCAGGGGCAGGGTCAATGAGCAGTTCTCC.

The chain employs TRBV20-1 and TRBJ2-1; D ambiguous. The V and J ends lost 1 base and 7 bases respectively, with 8 bases between them. The CDR3 spans 12 residues. Germline V gene data show CDR1 as DFQATT and CDR2 as SNEGSKA (reference sequence). CDR3 DNA sequence: TGCAGTGCTAGAGTTGTATGGAATGAGCAGTTCTTC. As protein: CSARVVWNEQFF.

This clonotype has more than one count but fewer than ten. V and J are TRBV10-3 and TRBJ1-2, with D hard to call. CDR1 ENHRY and CDR2 SYGVKD come from the germline V gene. Between the trimmed V and J ends, which lost 2 bases and 2 bases, there was a span of 12 bases. The CDR3 sequence is 15 residues long. CDR3 nucleotides: TGTGCCATCAGTGAGGGGGAGGGTCTCAACTATGGCTACACCTTC. Translation gives CAISEGEGLNYGYTF.

This clonotype was detected a few times. The V call is TRBV7-9, the J call TRBJ2-7; 7 positions agree with TRBD2. The CDR3 runs 14 residues. After removal of 5 bases from V and 3 bases from J, the junction contained 7 bases not matched to a gene. Germline V lookup: CDR1 SEHNR, CDR2 FQNEAQ (reference sequence). The DNA for the CDR3 is TGTGCCAGCAGCATGGGAGGGAGGGGCTACGAGCAGTACTTC. It is translated as CASSMGGRGYEQYF.